This T cell receptor beta chain was found in a study of cytomegalovirus exposure and HLA in healthy donors (TCRdb year 2017). The study in broad terms: According to an earlier analysis of several hundred of the donors, 200 million or so T cells yielded 90 million to 130 million unique TCR beta sequences and 250 to 350 Gb of sequence data. An early release covering more than 500 HLA-typed donors comprised about 310 gigabases of sequencing data and 65 million to 100 million unique TCR sequences. The genetic ancestry cluster associated with self-reported Caucasian donors included about four fifths of the 300 to 400 genotyped donors. The aim of the study was to test whether cataloging public T cell receptors could identify signatures of past pathogen exposure. The T cell repertoires of around 670 subjects were profiled by immunosequencing and related to cytomegalovirus serostatus. In addition to the first cohort of 666 subjects, a separate validation cohort of 120 different subjects was used. The study combined high-throughput TCR immunosequencing, statistical association of individual TCRs with disease status, and machine learning to predict cytomegalovirus infection status. To study patterns of TCR occurrence, a later analysis re-analyzed previously published TCR beta repertoires from around 660 donors and added high-resolution HLA genotyping. Rather than drawing on any new phenotypic data, the later analysis identified candidate immune exposures from TCR beta sequences and the way those sequences occurred across donors. In an earlier analysis of about 590 of the donors, high-throughput TCR beta sequencing was used to judge whether each TCR beta V gene segment behaved as functional or pseudogenic. Donor age, sex, ethnicity and CMV serostatus were compiled together with the repertoire data. In a later genetic analysis, genome-wide SNP genotypes for about 60% of the 666 donors were used, and that subset was treated as a discovery cohort. Every repertoire in the discovery cohort had been generated on one and the same sequencing platform. Class I and class II HLA loci were covered by the typing at four-digit resolution. The number of donors typed differed by locus, with roughly 629-640 for A, B, C, DRB1 and DQB1, roughly 520 for DQA1, over 600 for DPA1, and 400 to 490 for DPB1. Roughly five DR-DQ haplotypes were handled as single units for association and clustering because linkage in the cohort was strong. On average, roughly 240,000 unique TCR beta nucleotide sequences were sequenced per donor among fewer than 500 genotyped donors of the cohort, with roughly 18% of those sequences being non-productive.

Library creation used the immunoSEQ multiplex PCR assay. A mixture of 60 forward primers for TCR Vbeta segments and 13 reverse primers for TCR Jbeta segments was used in the multiplex PCR. Amplification of the CDR3 region of rearranged TCR beta genes was performed with a multiplex PCR assay on genomic DNA. The Illumina HiSeq System was used to sequence the amplified TCR beta libraries as 87-base-pair reads. As for how the authors treated the data: A later analysis counted approximately 76 million unique TCR beta chains across the 666 repertoires, and 9.5 million to 11 million of these chains were shared by at least two donors. To remove PCR and sequencing errors, raw reads were error-corrected and collapsed into unique sequences using a nearest-neighbor algorithm that merged closely related sequences. Alignment of CDR3 sequences to IMGT reference sequences was used to assign V, D and J gene segments. For a sequence to be retained, a match of at least six nucleotides to both a V gene segment and a J gene segment was required. Rearrangements were called productive when the CDR3 lacked stop codons and stayed in frame with V and J; all others were non-productive. Following IMGT convention, CDR3 was defined as the stretch from the second conserved V-encoded cysteine up to the conserved J-encoded phenylalanine. Sequences without an unambiguous match to a single V gene segment were excluded from the earlier analysis of a few hundred of the donors. An earlier analysis of 450 to 650 of the donors called V segments functional above 56.7% productive rearrangements and segregating when the between-donor standard deviation exceeded 5%. To diagnose cytomegalovirus status from the catalog of TCR beta chain sequences, a statistical classification framework was built. In a later analysis, V and J genes were assigned by comparing TCR nucleotide sequences against IMGT/GENE-DB human TR gene sequences. A later analysis assigned CDR3 sequences and most-parsimonious VDJ recombination scenarios with the TCRdist pipeline. A later analysis defined each TCR beta chain by its CDR3 amino acid sequence plus V-gene family, and excluded reads lacking a unique V-gene family. In a later analysis, 500 to 650 highly shared, low-generation-probability nucleotide sequences were removed to address suspected cross-contamination and a sequencing artifact. In a later analysis, a clonal expansion index for each public chain was calculated from normalized within-repertoire ranks of inferred template counts. Generation probabilities in a later analysis came from a VDJ recombination model fitted to out-of-frame rearrangements, and those results were checked against IGoR. A later analysis scored TCR-TCR, TCR-HLA and TCR-CMV co-occurrence with hypergeometric tests, applying a repertoire-size bias correction to TCR pairs. In a later analysis, false discovery rates were estimated by permuting HLA or CMV assignments 20 times. In a later analysis, co-occurring TCRs were grouped with DBSCAN, and TCRdist sequence similarity was added when clustering was performed within HLA-allele-positive subsets. Repertoires with fewer than 30,000 or more than 120,000 public chains, plus five repertoires with anomalous nucleotide sharing, were excluded from co-occurrence clustering. What TCRdb holds here is the immuneACCESS table cut down to in-frame rearrangements. Part of the clones is not present; checked against another copy, under half of the missing clones reflect an unresolved V gene, and the others are unexplained. That table furnishes V, J and clone size, whereas the DNA furnished D and trimming. In all, the sample holds 100,000 to 150,000 clones, and roughly 78% of those were seen once. Roughly 9.6% of the sample goes to the ten largest clones.

In total, approximately 610 healthy bone marrow donors made up the cohort. At the time of sampling, all cohort members were nominally healthy, though unrecorded immune exposures were likely present. The donor tested CMV seropositive, placing the donor among the 250 to 350 seropositive members of the cohort. Each donor provided a peripheral blood sample, and peripheral blood mononuclear cells were used for TCR beta sequencing. Genomic DNA extraction from the blood cell samples was performed with the Qiagen DNeasy Blood Extraction Kit. On the study overall, not on this receptor specifically: For the cohort, immune exposure information was limited to CMV serostatus. At a false discovery rate of 0.05, a later analysis linked 16,000 or so TCR beta sequences to specific HLA alleles. Assigning TCR associations to individual alleles was difficult when HLA alleles, especially DR and DQ, strongly co-occurred. Sequencing depth was assumed to be roughly uniform across donors in the presence/absence analyses, though that assumption may not hold. Across donors, most TCR sequences were observed very rarely, whereas some public TCRs were present in many individuals. In both the original and validation cohorts, the classifier was reported to diagnose cytomegalovirus status with high specificity and sensitivity. An association between a missense DCLRE1C variant and V-gene and J-gene trimming of TCR beta chains was found in a later genetic analysis and replicated in an independent cohort. A further reported finding was that TCR beta sequences accurately predicted the HLA-A and HLA-B alleles for most subjects in the first cohort. Because HLA typing was unavailable for some donors at each locus, only the typed subset was used in association tests. Most CMV-associated TCR beta chains appeared to be HLA-restricted in a later analysis, and the HLA associations seemed to be driven largely by CMV exposure. In the study, some 160 TCR beta chains were listed as associated with cytomegalovirus. Three of the identified cytomegalovirus-associated TCR beta chains were confirmed in vitro to be specific for cytomegalovirus antigens. According to a later analysis, TCR association rates differed among HLA loci, with DRB1 alleles showing the most associated TCRs and HLA-C alleles showing the fewest. Because counts were too low, seventeen rarely observed V segments, including chromosome 9 orphons, were excluded from the earlier analysis of about 500 of the donors. A cluster of highly shared sequence variants was judged likely to represent a technical artifact of the sequencing pipeline. In a later analysis, several top co-occurrence clusters were reported to appear linked to parvovirus B19, influenza, CMV and Epstein-Barr virus. In an earlier analysis of more than 450 of the donors, most TCR beta V segments were observed in productive rearrangements about 87% or about 30% of the time, broadly matching IMGT annotations. Correlated functional status among segregating V segments might reflect linkage disequilibrium, but an unknown experimental factor could not be ruled out. Some IMGT-functional V segments, including TRBV6-2 and TRBV6-3, could not be told apart with the 87-base-pair reads, so those segments were excluded. Only TCR beta chains were sequenced in this cohort, and the absence of alpha or paired-chain data limited detectable features. A later genetic analysis reported fewer N-insertions in productive TCRs among donors in an Asian-associated ancestry cluster than the approximately 670-donor mean. The authors suggested that the approach could potentially be extended to other disease states and immunological phenotypes. Compared with equally common non-associated chains, HLA-associated TCR beta chains in a later analysis were more clonally expanded and had lower generation probabilities.

Note on this clone: Which antigen it targets is not known. Base qualities are not recorded, but no much larger clone differs from it by a single base.

The germline V gene yields MNHNS for CDR1 and SASEGT for CDR2. The CDR3 has 13 amino acids, counting the end cysteine and phenylalanine. Of the read, only the CDR3 DNA is kept; its 39 bases are in frame from base 1. V is trimmed back by 7 bases and J by 4 bases, and the junction contains 3 bases that no gene match accounts for. This sequence uses TRBV6-1 and TRBJ2-3, and TRBD2 matches 9 of the central bases. The sample taken for sequencing was PBMCs. The TCR sequence derives from a man aged 30 to 39 in good health and CMV-seropositive. The DNA reads as follows: TGTGCCAGCAAAGGCGGGGGGGCAGATACGCAGTATTTT. This is translated as CASKGGGADTQYF.